The present entry profiles one T cell receptor beta chain with its context. Its antigen is currently unknown. The sample originates from a study of cytomegalovirus exposure and HLA in healthy donors. Looking at the study overall: The Caucasian-associated ancestry cluster contained approximately 81% of the approximately 400 genotyped donors. Study results and limitations: For most TCR beta V segments, an earlier analysis put the productive rate at about 87% or about 30% of the time.

J was trimmed by 7 bases and V by 0 bases; bases with no gene match: 3. Germline CDR1 SGHTS, CDR2 YDEGEE. This CDR3 comprises 14 residues. Use of 60 Vbeta and 13 Jbeta primers characterized the PCR. Original handling: About 11 million shared chains were among the about 80 million unique TCR beta chains that a later analysis counted. Sequencing was performed with immunoSEQ multiplex PCR; in TCRdb, only in-frame clones are kept and a portion is missing. D and trimming come from the DNA, and the V and J calls and clone size come from that table. The sample comprises 120,000 to 150,000 clones, almost 85% of which are singletons, and approximately 6.1% rests with the top ten.

This clonotype originated in a young man in good health and CMV-seropositive. Sequencing was carried out using PBMCs. The chain links TRBV5-8 to TRBJ1-5; 8 bases fit TRBD1. DNA of the CDR3: TGTGCCAGCAGCTTGGTCAGGGGGCTCCAGCCCCAGCATTTT. As protein: CASSLVRGLQPQHF.